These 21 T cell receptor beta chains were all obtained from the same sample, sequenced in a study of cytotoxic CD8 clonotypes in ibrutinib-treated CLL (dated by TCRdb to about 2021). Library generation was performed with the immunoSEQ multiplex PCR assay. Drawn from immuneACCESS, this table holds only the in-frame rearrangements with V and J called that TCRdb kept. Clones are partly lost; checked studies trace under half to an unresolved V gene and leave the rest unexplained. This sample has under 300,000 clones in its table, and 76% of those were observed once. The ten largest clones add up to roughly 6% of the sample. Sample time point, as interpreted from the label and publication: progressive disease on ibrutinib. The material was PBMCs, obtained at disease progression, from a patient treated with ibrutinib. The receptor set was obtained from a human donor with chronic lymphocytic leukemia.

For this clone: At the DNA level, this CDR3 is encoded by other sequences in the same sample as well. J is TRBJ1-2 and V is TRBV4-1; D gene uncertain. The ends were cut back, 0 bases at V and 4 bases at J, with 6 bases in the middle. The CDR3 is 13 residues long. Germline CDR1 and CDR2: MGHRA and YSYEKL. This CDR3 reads CASSQDRGYGYTF. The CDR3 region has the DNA TGCGCCAGCAGCCAAGATCGGGGCTATGGCTACACCTTC.

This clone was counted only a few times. Here the CDR3 reads CASSRLLTSDPTYEQYF. The CDR3 DNA reads as TGCGCCAGCAGCCGCCTACTGACTAGCGACCCAACCTACGAGCAGTACTTC. The V and J genes are TRBV4-1 and TRBJ2-7; 8 bases fit TRBD2. V lost 4 bases, J lost 2 bases, and 13 bases stayed unmatched. Germline CDR1 MGHRA, CDR2 YSYEKL. The CDR3 runs to 17 residues.

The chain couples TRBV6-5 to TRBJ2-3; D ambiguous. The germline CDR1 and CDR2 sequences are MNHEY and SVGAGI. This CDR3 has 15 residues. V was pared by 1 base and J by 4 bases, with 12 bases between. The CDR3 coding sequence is TGTGCCAGCAGTTACTATTCGGACCGAGCAGATACGCAGTATTTT. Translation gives CASSYYSDRADTQYF.

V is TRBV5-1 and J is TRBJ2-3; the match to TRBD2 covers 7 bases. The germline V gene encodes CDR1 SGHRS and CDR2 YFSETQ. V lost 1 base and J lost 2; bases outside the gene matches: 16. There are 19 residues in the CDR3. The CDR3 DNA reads TGCGCCAGCAGCTTGCTCCCATTTTGGGGCGGGAGTGACACAGATACGCAGTATTTT. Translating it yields CASSLLPFWGGSDTDTQYF.

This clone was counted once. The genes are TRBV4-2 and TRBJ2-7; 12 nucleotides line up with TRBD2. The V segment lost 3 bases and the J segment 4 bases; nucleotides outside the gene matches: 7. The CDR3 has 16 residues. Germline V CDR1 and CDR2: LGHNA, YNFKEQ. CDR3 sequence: CASSQDLAGGPYEQYF. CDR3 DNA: TGTGCCAGCAGCCAGGACCTAGCGGGGGGGCCATACGAGCAGTACTTC.

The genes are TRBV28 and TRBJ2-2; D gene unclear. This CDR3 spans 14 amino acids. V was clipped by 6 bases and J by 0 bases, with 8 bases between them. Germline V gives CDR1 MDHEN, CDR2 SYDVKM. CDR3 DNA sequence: TGTGCCAGCAGGCGGAAGGCGAACACCGGGGAGCTGTTTTTT. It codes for CASRRKANTGELFF.

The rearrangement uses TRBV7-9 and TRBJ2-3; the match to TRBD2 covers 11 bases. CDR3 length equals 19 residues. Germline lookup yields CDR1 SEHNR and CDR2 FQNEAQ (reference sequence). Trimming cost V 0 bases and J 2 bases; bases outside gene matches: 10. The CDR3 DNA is TGTGCCAGCAGCTTAGCCCGATTAGCGGGAGGGCCCCCCACAGATACGCAGTATTTT. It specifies CASSLARLAGGPPTDTQYF. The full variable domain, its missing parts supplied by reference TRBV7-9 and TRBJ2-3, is DTGVSQNPRHKITKRGQNVTFRCDPISEHNRLYWYRQTLGQGPEFLTYFQNEAQLEKSRLLSDRFSAERPKGSFSTLEIQRTEQGDSAMYLCASSLARLAGGPPTDTQYFGPGTRLTVL.

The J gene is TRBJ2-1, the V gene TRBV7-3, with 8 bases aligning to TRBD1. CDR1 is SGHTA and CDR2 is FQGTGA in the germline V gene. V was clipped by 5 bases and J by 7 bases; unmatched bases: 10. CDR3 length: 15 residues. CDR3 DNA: TGTGCCAGCAGCCCACTAGGGGGACAGGTGAATGAGCAGTTCTTC. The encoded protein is CASSPLGGQVNEQFF.

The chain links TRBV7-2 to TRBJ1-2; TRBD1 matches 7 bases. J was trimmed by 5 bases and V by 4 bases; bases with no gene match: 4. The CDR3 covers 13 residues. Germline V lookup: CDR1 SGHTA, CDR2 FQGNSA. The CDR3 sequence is CASSSGQRYGYTF. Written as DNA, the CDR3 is TGTGCCAGCAGCTCGGGACAGAGATATGGCTACACCTTC.

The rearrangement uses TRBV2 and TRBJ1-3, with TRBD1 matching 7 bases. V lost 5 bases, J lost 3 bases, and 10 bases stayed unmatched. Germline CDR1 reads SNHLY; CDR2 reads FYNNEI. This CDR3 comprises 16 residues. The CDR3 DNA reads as TGTGCCAGCAGTCGGGGGGCAGGGGGACGTGGAAACACCATATATTTT. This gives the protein CASSRGAGGRGNTIYF.

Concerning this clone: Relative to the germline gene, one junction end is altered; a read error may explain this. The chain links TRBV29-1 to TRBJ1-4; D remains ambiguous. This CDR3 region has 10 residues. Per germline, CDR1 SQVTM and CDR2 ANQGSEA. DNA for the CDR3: TGCAGCGTTGAAGTAGGGTTGAGGATTTTT. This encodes CSVEVGLRIF.

For the CDR3, the DNA is TGTGCCAGCAGCGTAGCTTGGGGAAGCTCCTACGAGCAGTACTTC. The encoded protein is CASSVAWGSSYEQYF. The chain uses TRBV9 and TRBJ2-7, with unresolved D. The germline V gene encodes CDR1 SGDLS and CDR2 YYNGEE. V shed 0 bases and J shed 0 bases, with 10 bases lying between them. This CDR3 contains 15 residues.

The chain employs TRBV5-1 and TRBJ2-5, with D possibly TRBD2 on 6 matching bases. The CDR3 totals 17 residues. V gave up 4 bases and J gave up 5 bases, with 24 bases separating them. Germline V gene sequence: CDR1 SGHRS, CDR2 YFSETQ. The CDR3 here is CASSPTAQWGDGETQYF. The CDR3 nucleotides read TGCGCCAGCAGCCCGACCGCTCAGTGGGGGGATGGCGAGACCCAGTACTTC.

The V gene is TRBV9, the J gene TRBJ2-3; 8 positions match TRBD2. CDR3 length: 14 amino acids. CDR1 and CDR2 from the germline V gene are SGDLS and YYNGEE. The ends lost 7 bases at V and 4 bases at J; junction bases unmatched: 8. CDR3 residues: CASGERENPDTQYF. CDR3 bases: TGTGCCAGCGGCGAGCGGGAGAACCCAGATACGCAGTATTTT.

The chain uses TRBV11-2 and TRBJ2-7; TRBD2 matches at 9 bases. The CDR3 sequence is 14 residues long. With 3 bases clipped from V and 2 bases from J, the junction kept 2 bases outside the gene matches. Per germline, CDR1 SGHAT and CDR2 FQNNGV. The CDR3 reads CASSLGGRAYEQYF. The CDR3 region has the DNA TGTGCCAGCAGCTTGGGCGGGAGGGCCTACGAGCAGTACTTC.

The CDR3 region has the DNA TGTGCCAGCAGTTCGACTAGCTACACAGATACGCAGTATTTT. Amino acids: CASSSTSYTDTQYF. The chain joins TRBV27 to TRBJ2-3, with 7 bases that match TRBD2. CDR3 length: 14 amino acids. V shed 4 bases, J shed 2 bases, and the junction held 3 bases outside the gene matches. Germline V CDR1 and CDR2: MNHEY, SMNVEV (reference sequence).

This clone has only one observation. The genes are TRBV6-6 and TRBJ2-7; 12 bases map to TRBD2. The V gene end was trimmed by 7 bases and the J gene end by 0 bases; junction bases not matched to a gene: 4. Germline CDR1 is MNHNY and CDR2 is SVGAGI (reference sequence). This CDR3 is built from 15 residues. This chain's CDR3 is CASNSGLAGSYEQYF. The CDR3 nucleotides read TGTGCCAGCAATTCGGGACTAGCGGGCTCCTACGAGCAGTACTTC.

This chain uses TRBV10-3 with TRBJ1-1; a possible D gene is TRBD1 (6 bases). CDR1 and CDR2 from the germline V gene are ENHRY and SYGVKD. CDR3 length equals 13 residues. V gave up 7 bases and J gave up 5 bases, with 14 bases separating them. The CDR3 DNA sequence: TGTGCCATCACCGAGGGTCAGGGGACTGAAGCTTTCTTT. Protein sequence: CAITEGQGTEAFF.

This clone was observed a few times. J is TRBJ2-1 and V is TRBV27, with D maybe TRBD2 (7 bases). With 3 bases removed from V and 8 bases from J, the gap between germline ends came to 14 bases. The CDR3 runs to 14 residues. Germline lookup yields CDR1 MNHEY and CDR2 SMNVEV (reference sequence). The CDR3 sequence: CASSLGGAGDEQFF. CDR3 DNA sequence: TGTGCCAGCAGTTTGGGAGGGGCAGGGGATGAGCAGTTCTTC.

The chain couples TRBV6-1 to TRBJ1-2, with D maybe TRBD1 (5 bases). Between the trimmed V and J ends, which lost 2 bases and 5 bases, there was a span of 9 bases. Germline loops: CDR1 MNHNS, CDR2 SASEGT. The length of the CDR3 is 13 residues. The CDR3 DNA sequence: TGTGCCAGCAGTGAATGGGGGGAGTATGGCTACACCTTC. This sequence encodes CASSEWGEYGYTF.

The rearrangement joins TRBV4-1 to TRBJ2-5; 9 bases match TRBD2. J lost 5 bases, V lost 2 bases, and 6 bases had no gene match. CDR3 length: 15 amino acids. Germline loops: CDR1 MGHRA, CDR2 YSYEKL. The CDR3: CASSQTGLALETQYF. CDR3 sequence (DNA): TGCGCCAGCAGCCAAACGGGACTAGCTCTGGAGACCCAGTACTTC.